The entry that follows covers one T cell receptor (beta chain) sequence. Its antigen is unknown. A much larger clone sits a single nucleotide away, making a read error possible. TCRdb re-analyzed the PCR reads using MiXCR. Counted here are tens of thousands of clones, approximately 16% occurring once; the ten biggest clones make up approximately 9.8%. All patients reached thyroid surgery having received no treatment beforehand. This record comes from a study of metastatic and nonmetastatic thyroid tumors. Looked up from germline, CDR1 is SQVTM and CDR2 is ANQGSEA. The V and J ends lost 8 bases and 5 bases, in that order; junction bases with no gene match: 12. This CDR3 has 13 residues. Overall study results and limits: In both blood and tumor samples, TCR beta diversity was reported significantly higher for malignant than benign nodules.

The receptor was isolated from a female donor with papillary thyroid cancer or a benign thyroid nodule (not recorded which). Some clones in this sample may be carry-over from other donors' samples. The gene calls are TRBV29-1 and TRBJ2-7; 7 bases align to TRBD1. What was sequenced was tumor tissue. CDR3 DNA sequence: TGCAGCTCCGGAAGACAGGGCATAAACGAGCAGTACTTC. It specifies CSSGRQGINEQYF.